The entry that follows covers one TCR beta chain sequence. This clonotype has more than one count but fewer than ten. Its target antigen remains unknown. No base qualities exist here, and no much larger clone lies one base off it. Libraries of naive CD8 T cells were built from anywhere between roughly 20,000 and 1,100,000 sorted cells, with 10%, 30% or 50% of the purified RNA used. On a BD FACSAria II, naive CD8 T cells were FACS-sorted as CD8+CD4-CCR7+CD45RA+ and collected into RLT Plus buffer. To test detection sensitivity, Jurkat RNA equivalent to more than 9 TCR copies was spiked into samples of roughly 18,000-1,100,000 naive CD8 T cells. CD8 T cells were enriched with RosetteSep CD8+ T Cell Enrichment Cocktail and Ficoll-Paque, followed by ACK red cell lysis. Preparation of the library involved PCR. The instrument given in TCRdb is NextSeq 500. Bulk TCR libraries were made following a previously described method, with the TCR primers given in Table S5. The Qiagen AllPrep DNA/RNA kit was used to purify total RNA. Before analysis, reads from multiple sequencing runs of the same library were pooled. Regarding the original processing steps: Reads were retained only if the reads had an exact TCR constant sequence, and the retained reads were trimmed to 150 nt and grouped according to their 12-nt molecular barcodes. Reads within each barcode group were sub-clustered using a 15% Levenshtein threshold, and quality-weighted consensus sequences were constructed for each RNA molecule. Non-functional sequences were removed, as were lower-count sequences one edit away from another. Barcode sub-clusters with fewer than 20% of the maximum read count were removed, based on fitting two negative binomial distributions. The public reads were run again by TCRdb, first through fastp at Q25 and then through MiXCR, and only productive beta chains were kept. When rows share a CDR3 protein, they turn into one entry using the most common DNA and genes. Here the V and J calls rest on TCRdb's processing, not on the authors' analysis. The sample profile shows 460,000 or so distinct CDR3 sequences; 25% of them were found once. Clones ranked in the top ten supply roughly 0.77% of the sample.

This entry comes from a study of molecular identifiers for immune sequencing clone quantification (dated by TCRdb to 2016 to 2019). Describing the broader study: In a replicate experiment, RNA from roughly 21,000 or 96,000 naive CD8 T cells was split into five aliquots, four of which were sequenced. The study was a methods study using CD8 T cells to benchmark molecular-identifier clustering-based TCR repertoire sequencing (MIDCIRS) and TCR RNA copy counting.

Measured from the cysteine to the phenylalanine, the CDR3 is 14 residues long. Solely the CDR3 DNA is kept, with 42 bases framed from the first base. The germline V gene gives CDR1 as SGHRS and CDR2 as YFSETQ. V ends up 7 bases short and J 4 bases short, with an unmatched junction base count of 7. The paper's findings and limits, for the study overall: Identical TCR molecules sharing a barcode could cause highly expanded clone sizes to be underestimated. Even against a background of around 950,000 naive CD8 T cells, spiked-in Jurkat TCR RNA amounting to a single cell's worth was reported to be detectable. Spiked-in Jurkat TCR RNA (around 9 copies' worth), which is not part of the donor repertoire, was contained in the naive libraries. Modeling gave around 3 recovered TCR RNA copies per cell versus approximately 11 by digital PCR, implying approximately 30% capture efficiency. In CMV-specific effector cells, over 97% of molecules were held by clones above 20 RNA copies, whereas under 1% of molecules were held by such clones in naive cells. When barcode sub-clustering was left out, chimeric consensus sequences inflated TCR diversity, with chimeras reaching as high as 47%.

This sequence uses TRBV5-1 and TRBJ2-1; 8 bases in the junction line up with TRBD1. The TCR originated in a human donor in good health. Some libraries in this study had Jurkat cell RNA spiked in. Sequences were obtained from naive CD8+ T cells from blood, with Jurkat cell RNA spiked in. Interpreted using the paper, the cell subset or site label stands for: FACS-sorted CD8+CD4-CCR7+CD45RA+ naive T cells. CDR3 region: CASAGTGEYNEQFF. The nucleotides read TGCGCCAGCGCCGGGACAGGCGAATACAATGAGCAGTTCTTC.